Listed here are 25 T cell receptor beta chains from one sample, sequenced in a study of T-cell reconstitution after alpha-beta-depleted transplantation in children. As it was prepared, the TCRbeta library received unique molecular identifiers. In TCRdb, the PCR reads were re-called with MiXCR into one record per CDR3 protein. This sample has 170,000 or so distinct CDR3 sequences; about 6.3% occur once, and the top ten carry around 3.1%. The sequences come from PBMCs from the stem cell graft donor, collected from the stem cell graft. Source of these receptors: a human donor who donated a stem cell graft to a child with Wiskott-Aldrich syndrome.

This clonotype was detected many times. This chain's CDR3 is CASSTGTPSYEQYF. The DNA for the CDR3 is TGCGCCAGCAGCACCGGGACGCCTTCCTACGAGCAGTACTTC. This chain uses TRBV5-1 with TRBJ2-7; D tentatively fits TRBD1 or TRBD2 (5 bases each). Looked up from germline, CDR1 is SGHRS and CDR2 is YFSETQ. The CDR3 is 14 residues long. Deletions cut 4 bases from V and 1 base from J, with 12 bases between.

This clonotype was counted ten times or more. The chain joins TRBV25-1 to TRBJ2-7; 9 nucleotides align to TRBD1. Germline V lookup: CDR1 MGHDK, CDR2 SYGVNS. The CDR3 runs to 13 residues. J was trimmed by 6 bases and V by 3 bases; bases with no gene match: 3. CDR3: CASSEGQGGEQYF. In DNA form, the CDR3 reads TGTGCCAGCAGTGAGGGACAGGGAGGCGAGCAGTACTTC.

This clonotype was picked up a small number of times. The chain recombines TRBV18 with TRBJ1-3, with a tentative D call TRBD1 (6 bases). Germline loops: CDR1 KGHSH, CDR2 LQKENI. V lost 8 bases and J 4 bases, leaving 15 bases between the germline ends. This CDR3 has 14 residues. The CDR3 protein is CASTGQLSGNTIYF. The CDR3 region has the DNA TGTGCCAGCACCGGACAGCTCTCCGGAAACACCATATATTTT. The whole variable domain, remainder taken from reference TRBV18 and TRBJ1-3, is NAGVMQNPRHLVRRRGQEARLRCSPMKGHSHVYWYRQLPEEGLKFMVYLQKENIIDESGMPKERFSAEFPKEGPSILRIQQVVRGDSAAYFCASTGQLSGNTIYFGEGSWLTVV.

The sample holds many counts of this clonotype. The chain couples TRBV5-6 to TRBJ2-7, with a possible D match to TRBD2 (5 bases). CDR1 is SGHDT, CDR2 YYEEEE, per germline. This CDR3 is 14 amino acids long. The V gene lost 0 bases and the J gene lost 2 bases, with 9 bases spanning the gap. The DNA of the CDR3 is TGTGCCAGCAGCTTGGGTGCGGGCACCTACGAGCAGTACTTC. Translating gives CASSLGAGTYEQYF.

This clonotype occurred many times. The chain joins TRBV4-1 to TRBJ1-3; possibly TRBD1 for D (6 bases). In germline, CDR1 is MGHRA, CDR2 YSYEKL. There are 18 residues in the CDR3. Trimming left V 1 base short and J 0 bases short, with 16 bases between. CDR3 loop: CASSQAPRTANSGNTIYF. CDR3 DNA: TGCGCCAGCAGCCAAGCACCCAGGACAGCAAACTCTGGAAACACCATATATTTT.

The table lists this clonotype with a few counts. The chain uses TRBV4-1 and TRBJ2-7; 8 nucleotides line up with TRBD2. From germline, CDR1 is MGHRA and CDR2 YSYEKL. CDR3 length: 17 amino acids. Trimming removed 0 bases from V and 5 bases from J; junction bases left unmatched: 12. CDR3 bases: TGCGCCAGCAGCCAAGAGGCTAGCGGGCCCTTTTTCGACGAGCAGTACTTC. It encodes CASSQEASGPFFDEQYF.

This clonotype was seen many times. CDR3 in amino acids: CASTGASGYNEQFF. The CDR3 DNA is TGCGCCAGCACCGGGGCTAGCGGGTACAATGAGCAGTTCTTC. The chain has TRBV5-1 and TRBJ2-1, with TRBD2 matching 8 bases. Losses at the gene ends were 6 bases for V and 4 bases for J; bases not matched to a gene: 6. Looked up from germline, CDR1 is SGHRS and CDR2 is YFSETQ. The CDR3 has 14 residues.

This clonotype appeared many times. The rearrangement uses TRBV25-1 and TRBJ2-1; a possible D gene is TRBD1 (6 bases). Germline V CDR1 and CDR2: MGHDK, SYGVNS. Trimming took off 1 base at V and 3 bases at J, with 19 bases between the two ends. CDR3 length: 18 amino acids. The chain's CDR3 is CASSESPIGRGYYNEQFF. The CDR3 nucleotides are TGTGCCAGCAGTGAATCCCCTATTGGCAGGGGTTACTACAATGAGCAGTTCTTC.

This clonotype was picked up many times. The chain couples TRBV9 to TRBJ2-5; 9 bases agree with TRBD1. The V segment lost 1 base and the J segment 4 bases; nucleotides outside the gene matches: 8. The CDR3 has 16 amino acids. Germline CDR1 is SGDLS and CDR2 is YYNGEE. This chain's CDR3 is CASSVSGGQGTETQYF. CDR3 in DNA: TGTGCCAGCAGCGTATCCGGGGGACAGGGCACAGAGACCCAGTACTTC. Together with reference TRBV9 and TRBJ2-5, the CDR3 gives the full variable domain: DSGVTQTPKHLITATGQRVTLRCSPRSGDLSVYWYQQSLDQGLQFLIQYYNGEERAKGNILERFSAQQFPDLHSELNLSSLELGDSALYFCASSVSGGQGTETQYFGPGTRLLVL.

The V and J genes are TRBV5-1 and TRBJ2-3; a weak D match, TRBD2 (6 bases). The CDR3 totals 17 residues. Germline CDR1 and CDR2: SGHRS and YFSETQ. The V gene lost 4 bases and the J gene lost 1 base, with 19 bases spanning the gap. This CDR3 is CASSPEVDYQGTDTQYF. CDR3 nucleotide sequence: TGCGCCAGCAGCCCGGAGGTGGACTACCAAGGCACAGATACGCAGTATTTT.

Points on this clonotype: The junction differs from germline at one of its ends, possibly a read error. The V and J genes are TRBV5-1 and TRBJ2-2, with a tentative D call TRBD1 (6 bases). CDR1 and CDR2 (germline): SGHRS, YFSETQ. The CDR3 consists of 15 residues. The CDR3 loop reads CASSGKTGLTGELIF. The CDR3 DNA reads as TGCGCCAGCAGCGGCAAGACAGGTCTCACCGGGGAGCTGATTTTT.

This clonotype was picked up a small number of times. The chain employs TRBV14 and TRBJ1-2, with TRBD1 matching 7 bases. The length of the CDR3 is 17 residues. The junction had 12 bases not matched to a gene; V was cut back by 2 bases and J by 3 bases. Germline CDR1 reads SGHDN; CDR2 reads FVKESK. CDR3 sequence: CASSQSATGTDDYGYTF. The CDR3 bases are TGTGCCAGCAGCCAATCCGCGACAGGGACAGACGACTATGGCTACACCTTC.

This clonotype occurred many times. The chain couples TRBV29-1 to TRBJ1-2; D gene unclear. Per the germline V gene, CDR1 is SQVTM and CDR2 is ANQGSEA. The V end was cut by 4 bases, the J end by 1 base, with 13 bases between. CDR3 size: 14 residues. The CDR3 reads CSVGVATHNYGYTF. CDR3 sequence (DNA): TGCAGCGTTGGGGTCGCAACCCATAACTATGGCTACACCTTC.

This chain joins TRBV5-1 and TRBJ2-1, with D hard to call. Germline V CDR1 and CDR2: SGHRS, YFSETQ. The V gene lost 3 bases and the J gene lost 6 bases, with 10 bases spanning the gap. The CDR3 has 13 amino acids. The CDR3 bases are TGCGCCAGCAGCTCCACCGTAGCCAATGAGCAGTTCTTC. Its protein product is CASSSTVANEQFF.

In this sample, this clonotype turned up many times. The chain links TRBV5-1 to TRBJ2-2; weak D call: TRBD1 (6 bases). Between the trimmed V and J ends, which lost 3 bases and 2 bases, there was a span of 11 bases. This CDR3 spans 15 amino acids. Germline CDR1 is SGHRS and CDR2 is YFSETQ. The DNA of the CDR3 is TGCGCCAGCAGCTCCGGACAGCGTAACACCGGGGAGCTGTTTTTT. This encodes CASSSGQRNTGELFF. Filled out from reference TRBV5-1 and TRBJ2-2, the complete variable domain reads KAGVTQTPRYLIKTRGQQVTLSCSPISGHRSVSWYQQTPGQGLQFLFEYFSETQRNKGNFPGRFSGRQFSNSRSEMNVSTLELGDSALYLCASSSGQRNTGELFFGEGSRLTVL.

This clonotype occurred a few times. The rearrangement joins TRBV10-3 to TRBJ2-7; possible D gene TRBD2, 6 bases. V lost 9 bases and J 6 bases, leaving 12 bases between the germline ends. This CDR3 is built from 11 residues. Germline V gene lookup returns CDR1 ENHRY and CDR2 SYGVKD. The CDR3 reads CAISSVSEQYF. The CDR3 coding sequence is TGTGCCATTTCTAGCGTATCCGAGCAGTACTTC.

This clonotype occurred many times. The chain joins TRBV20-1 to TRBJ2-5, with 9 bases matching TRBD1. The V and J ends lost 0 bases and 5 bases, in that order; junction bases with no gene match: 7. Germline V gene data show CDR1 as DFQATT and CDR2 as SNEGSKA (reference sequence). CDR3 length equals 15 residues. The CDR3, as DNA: TGCAGTGCTAGAGATTTACAGGGGGCAGGGGAGACCCAGTACTTC. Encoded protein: CSARDLQGAGETQYF.

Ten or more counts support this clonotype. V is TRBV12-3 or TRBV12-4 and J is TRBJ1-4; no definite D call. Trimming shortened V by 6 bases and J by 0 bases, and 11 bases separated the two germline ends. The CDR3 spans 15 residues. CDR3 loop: CASSGSGATNEKLFF. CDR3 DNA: TGTGCCAGCAGCGGATCGGGTGCAACTAATGAAAAACTGTTTTTT.

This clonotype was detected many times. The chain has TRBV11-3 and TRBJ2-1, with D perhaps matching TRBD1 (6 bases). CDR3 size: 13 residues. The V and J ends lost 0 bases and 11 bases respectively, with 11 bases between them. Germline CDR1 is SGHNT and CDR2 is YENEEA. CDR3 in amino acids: CASSLDPRGKQFF. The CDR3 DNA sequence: TGTGCCAGCAGCTTAGACCCAAGGGGGAAGCAGTTCTTC.

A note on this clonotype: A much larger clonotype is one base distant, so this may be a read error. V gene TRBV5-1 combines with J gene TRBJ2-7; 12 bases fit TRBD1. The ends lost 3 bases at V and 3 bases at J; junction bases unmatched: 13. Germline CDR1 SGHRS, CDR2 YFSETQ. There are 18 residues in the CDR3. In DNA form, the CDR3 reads TGCGCCAGCAGCTCTACGGGACAGGGGGCGAGGAGCCTCTACGAGCAGTACTTC. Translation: CASSSTGQGARSLYEQYF. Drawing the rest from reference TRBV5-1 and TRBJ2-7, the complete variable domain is KAGVTQTPRYLIKTRGQQVTLSCSPISGHRSVSWYQQTPGQGLQFLFEYFSETQRNKGNFPGRFSGRQFSNSRSEMNVSTLELGDSALYLCASSSTGQGARSLYEQYFGPGTRLTVT.

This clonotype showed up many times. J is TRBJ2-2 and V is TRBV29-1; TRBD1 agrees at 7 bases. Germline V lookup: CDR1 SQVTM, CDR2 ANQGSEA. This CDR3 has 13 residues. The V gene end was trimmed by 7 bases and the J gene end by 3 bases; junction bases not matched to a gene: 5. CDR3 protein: CSARQGYTGELFF. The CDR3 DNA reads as TGCAGCGCTCGACAGGGTTACACCGGGGAGCTGTTTTTT.

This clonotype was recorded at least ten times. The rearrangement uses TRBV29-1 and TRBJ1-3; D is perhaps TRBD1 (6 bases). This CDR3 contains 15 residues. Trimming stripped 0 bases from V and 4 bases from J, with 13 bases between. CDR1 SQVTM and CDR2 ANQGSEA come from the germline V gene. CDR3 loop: CSVEDLSGAGNTIYF. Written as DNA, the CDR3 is TGCAGCGTTGAAGATCTTTCAGGGGCAGGAAACACCATATATTTT.

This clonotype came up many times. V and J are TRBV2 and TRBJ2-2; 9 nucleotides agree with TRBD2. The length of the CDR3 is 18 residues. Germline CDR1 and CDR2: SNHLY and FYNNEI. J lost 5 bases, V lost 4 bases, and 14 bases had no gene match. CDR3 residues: CASSGRSSGGLVTGELFF. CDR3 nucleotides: TGTGCCAGCAGTGGTCGCTCCAGCGGGGGGTTGGTGACCGGGGAGCTGTTTTTT.

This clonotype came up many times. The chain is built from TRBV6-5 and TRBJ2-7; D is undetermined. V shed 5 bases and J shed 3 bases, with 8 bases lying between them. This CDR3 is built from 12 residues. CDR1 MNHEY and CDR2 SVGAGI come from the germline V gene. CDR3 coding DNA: TGTGCCAGCAGTACGACGAGCTACGAGCAGTACTTC. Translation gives CASSTTSYEQYF.

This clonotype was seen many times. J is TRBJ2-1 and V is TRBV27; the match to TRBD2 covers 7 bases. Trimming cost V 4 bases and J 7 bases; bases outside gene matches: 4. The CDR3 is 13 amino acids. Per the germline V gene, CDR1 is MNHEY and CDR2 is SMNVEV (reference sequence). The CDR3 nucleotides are TGTGCCAGCAGTTCCTGGGGGGGGAATGAGCAGTTCTTC. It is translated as CASSSWGGNEQFF.